The 8 T cell receptor beta chains in this list originate from one sample, sequenced in a study of T cells in Graves' hyperthyroidism and ophthalmopathy. What was amplified from RNA transcripts were TCR beta CDR3 regions. HTBI primers drove first-round RT-PCR of the TCR CDR3. TCRdb called the multiplex PCR reads again in MiXCR, with one record for every CDR3 protein. The data contain 500,000 or so distinct CDR3 sequences, 15% to 20% of them seen just once; the ten biggest clones take up around 17%. The sample comprised blood. These receptors came from a woman in her late teens or twenties with Graves' ophthalmopathy.

This clonotype was detected ten times or more. V gene TRBV2 combines with J gene TRBJ1-1; D is possibly TRBD1 (5 bases). Germline CDR1 reads SNHLY; CDR2 reads FYNNEI. The CDR3 extends over 15 amino acids. Trimming removed 3 bases from V and 4 bases from J, with 15 bases in between. CDR3 nucleotide sequence: TGTGCCAGCAGTGATCCCATTGGGGGTTTCACTGAAGCTTTCTTT. Translating gives CASSDPIGGFTEAFF. Full variable domain (rest looked up from reference TRBV2 and TRBJ1-1): EPEVTQTPSHQVTQMGQEVILRCVPISNHLYFYWYRQILGQKVEFLVSFYNNEISEKSEIFDDQFSVERPDGSNFTLKIRSTKLEDSAMYFCASSDPIGGFTEAFFGQGTRLTVV.

Worth noting for this clonotype: A junction end diverges from the germline sequence, so it may reflect a read error. The genes are TRBV7-2 and TRBJ1-4; D is unresolved. There are 14 residues in the CDR3. The V gene's germline CDR1 is SGHTA and CDR2 FQGNSA. The CDR3, as DNA: TGTGCCAGCAGCCCTCTAGGTTCTACTGAAAAACTGTCTTTT. It translates to CASSPLGSTEKLSF.

The chain has TRBV7-8 and TRBJ1-5, with a weak D call TRBD1 (6 bases). This CDR3 spans 16 amino acids. Germline CDR1 and CDR2: SGHVS and FQNEAQ. V was pared by 2 bases and J by 2 bases, with 13 bases between. The CDR3 DNA follows: TGTGCCAGCAGCTTACAAGGGCCAGGGGGCAATCAGCCCCAGCATTTT. It encodes CASSLQGPGGNQPQHF. Combining the CDR3 with reference TRBV7-8 and TRBJ1-5 gives the whole variable domain GAGVSQSPRYKVAKRGQDVALRCDPISGHVSLFWYQQALGQGPEFLTYFQNEAQLDKSGLPSDRFFAERPEGSVSTLKIQRTQQEDSAVYLCASSLQGPGGNQPQHFGDGTRLSIL.

This clonotype has at least ten counts. The CDR3 DNA follows: TGTGCCAGCCTGGCCGGGAGCAACACCGGGGAGCTGTTTTTT. Its translation: CASLAGSNTGELFF. The rearrangement uses TRBV7-8 and TRBJ2-2, with D possibly TRBD2 on 6 matching bases. The V gene's germline CDR1 is SGHVS and CDR2 FQNEAQ. Trimming shortened V by 8 bases and J by 2 bases, and 12 bases separated the two germline ends. The CDR3 has 14 amino acids.

This clonotype was observed a handful of times. The genes are TRBV16 and TRBJ1-2; TRBD1 aligns across 7 bases. Germline V CDR1 and CDR2: KGHSY, FQNENV. Trimming took 0 bases from V and 4 from J; bases not matched to a gene: 11. This CDR3 contains 17 residues. CDR3 coding DNA: TGTGCCAGCAGCCAATCGGTGGGTAGGACAGGCGGCTATGGCTACACCTTC. It codes for CASSQSVGRTGGYGYTF.

The rearrangement links TRBV19 to TRBJ2-2; TRBD2 matches 8 bases. This CDR3 has 15 residues. V was clipped by 3 bases and J by 2 bases; unmatched bases: 2. CDR1 and CDR2 (germline): LNHDA, SQIVND (reference sequence). As DNA, the CDR3 is TGTGCCAGTAGTATCTGGACTAGCAACACCGGGGAGCTGTTTTTT. This gives the protein CASSIWTSNTGELFF. The full variable domain, rest sourced from reference TRBV19 and TRBJ2-2, is DGGITQSPKYLFRKEGQNVTLSCEQNLNHDAMYWYRQDPGQGLRLIYYSQIVNDFQKGDIAEGYSVSREKKESFPLTVTSAQKNPTAFYLCASSIWTSNTGELFFGEGSRLTVL.

This clonotype turned up a few times. The genes are TRBV19 and TRBJ1-6; TRBD1 might be the D (6 bases). Germline V gene sequence: CDR1 LNHDA, CDR2 SQIVND (reference sequence). V was pared by 6 bases and J by 4 bases, with 13 bases between. The CDR3 contains 15 residues. CDR3 DNA sequence: TGTGCCAGTAGACCGACAGGCGGGTATAATTCACCCCTCCACTTT. Its translation is CASRPTGGYNSPLHF.

This clonotype was counted at least ten times. This chain connects TRBV7-3 to TRBJ2-1; no clear D. CDR3 length: 15 residues. The germline V and J ends were trimmed by 5 bases and 4 bases, with 15 bases remaining between them. Germline values: CDR1 SGHTA, CDR2 FQGTGA. In DNA, the CDR3 is TGTGCCAGCAGCCCACTACCCGACGATTACAATGAGCAGTTCTTC. It codes for CASSPLPDDYNEQFF. Variable domain in full (rest from reference TRBV7-3 and TRBJ2-1): GAGVSQTPSNKVTEKGKYVELRCDPISGHTALYWYRQSLGQGPEFLIYFQGTGAADDSGLPNDRFFAVRPEGSVSTLKIQRTERGDSAVYLCASSPLPDDYNEQFFGPGTRLTVL.